The rows below give T cell receptor beta chains drawn from one sample of a study of breast tumors, draining lymph nodes, adjacent tissues. Via MiXCR, TCRdb re-called the multiplex PCR reads, giving one row per CDR3 protein. The sample includes 11,000 to 15,000 distinct CDR3 sequences, 50% to 60% of them seen just once. The sequenced material came from tumor-adjacent breast tissue. These receptors originate from a female donor with breast cancer. Some clones in this sample may be carry-over from other donors' samples. CDR3s include the opening cysteine and the closing phenylalanine or tryptophan. The order of the fields is CDR3 length, D gene, V gene, clone size, J gene, CDR3 protein, CDR3 DNA. The D gene is left open where the match is weak. Some rows mark clone size as missing; the rest say once, few, many or name a class of expanded clone.

14	.	TRBV29-1	.	TRBJ1-2	CSVESYSDSYGYTF	TGCAGCGTTGAAAGCTATAGCGACAGCTATGGCTACACCTTC
15	TRBD2	TRBV6-1	many	TRBJ2-3	CASSDLAGGPDTQYF	TGTGCCAGCAGTGACCTAGCGGGAGGGCCAGATACGCAGTATTTT
17	TRBD2	TRBV7-2	.	TRBJ2-3	CASSLAPLLAGADTQYF	TGTGCCAGCAGCTTAGCTCCCCTTCTAGCGGGAGCAGATACGCAGTATTTT
13	.	TRBV27	many	TRBJ1-2	CASRPTATYGYTF	TGTGCCAGCAGGCCGACAGCGACCTATGGCTACACCTTC
15	TRBD2	TRBV7-2	medium-sized	TRBJ2-7	CASSPGLAGENEQYF	TGTGCCAGCAGCCCCGGACTAGCGGGAGAAAACGAGCAGTACTTC
14	.	TRBV12-3/TRBV12-4	.	TRBJ1-2	CASSLATASYGYTF	TGTGCCAGCAGTTTAGCCACAGCAAGCTATGGCTACACCTTC
15	TRBD2	TRBV6-4	many	TRBJ2-5	CASSKTSGSGETQYF	TGTGCCAGCAGTAAGACTAGCGGGAGTGGAGAGACCCAGTACTTC
15	.	TRBV11-1	.	TRBJ1-4	CASSLMGEQNEKLFF	TGTGCCAGCAGCTTAATGGGGGAGCAGAATGAAAAACTGTTTTTT
15	TRBD2	TRBV7-3	.	TRBJ2-1	CASSPTGLAGDEQFF	TGTGCCAGCAGCCCCACTGGACTAGCGGGGGATGAGCAGTTCTTC
14	.	TRBV11-3	.	TRBJ2-3	CASSLEETTDTQYF	TGTGCCAGCAGCTTAGAGGAAACCACAGATACGCAGTATTTT
13	TRBD1	TRBV28	.	TRBJ1-4	CASSFRLGQGVFF	TGTGCCAGCAGTTTTAGGCTAGGACAGGGAGTGTTTTTT
18	.	TRBV5-6	.	TRBJ1-3	CASSPLNAGQPSGNTIYF	TGTGCCAGCAGCCCGCTCAACGCTGGCCAACCCTCTGGAAACACCATATATTTT
15	TRBD2	TRBV9	medium-sized	TRBJ2-7	CASSVGGLAGDEQYF	TGTGCCAGCAGCGTTGGGGGACTAGCGGGAGATGAGCAGTACTTC
14	.	TRBV14	.	TRBJ2-1	CARSQKIYRNEQFF	TGTGCCCGCAGCCAAAAAATTTACAGGAATGAGCAGTTCTTC
14	.	TRBV5-1	.	TRBJ1-6	CASSVLGAGSPLHF	TGCGCCAGCAGCGTTTTGGGGGCAGGTTCACCCCTCCACTTT
13	.	TRBV9	.	TRBJ1-2	CASSVLKDYGYTF	TGTGCCAGCAGCGTACTGAAGGACTATGGCTACACCTTC
14	TRBD1	TRBV6-1	medium-sized	TRBJ1-3	CASRHGQGDTVIYF	TGTGCCAGCAGACACGGACAGGGTGATACGGTCATATATTTT